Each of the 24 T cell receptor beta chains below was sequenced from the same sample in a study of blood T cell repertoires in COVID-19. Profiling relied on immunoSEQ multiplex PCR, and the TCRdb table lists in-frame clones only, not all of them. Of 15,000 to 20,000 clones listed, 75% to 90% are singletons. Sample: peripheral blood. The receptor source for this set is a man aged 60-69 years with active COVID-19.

In DNA, the CDR3 is TGCGCCAGCAGGCAGGGGGCGAACACCGGGGAGCTGTTTTTT. This encodes CASRQGANTGELFF. V and J are TRBV5-1 and TRBJ2-2, with 7 bases aligning to TRBD1. This CDR3 comprises 14 residues. V was pared by 5 bases and J by 0 bases, with 1 base of the junction left unmatched. Per the germline V gene, CDR1 is SGHRS and CDR2 is YFSETQ.

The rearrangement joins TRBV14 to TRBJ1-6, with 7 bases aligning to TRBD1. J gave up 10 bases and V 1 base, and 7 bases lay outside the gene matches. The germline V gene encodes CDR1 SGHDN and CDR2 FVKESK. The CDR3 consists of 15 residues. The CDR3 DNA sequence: TGTGCCAGCAGCCAAGTCATGACAGGGAAGTCACCCCTCCACTTT. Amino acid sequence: CASSQVMTGKSPLHF.

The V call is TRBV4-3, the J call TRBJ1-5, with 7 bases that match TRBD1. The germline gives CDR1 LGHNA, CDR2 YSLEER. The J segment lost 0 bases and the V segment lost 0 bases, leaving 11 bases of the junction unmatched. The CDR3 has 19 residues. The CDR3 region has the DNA TGCGCCAGCAGCCAAGAGCCCTTGAAAGGGACAGCTAGCAATCAGCCCCAGCATTTT. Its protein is CASSQEPLKGTASNQPQHF.

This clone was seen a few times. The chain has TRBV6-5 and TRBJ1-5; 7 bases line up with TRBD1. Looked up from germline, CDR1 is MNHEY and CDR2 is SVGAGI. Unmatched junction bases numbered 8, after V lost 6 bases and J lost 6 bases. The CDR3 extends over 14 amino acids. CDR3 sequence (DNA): TGTGCCAGCAGGGAGACAGGGATAGGTCAGCCCCAGCATTTT. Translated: CASRETGIGQPQHF.

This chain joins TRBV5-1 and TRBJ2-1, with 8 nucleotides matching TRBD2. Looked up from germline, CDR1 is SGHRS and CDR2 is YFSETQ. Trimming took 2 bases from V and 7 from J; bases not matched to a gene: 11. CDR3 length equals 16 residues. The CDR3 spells CASSFEGRGGTNEQFF. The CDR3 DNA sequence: TGCGCCAGCAGCTTTGAGGGCCGGGGGGGTACTAATGAGCAGTTCTTC.

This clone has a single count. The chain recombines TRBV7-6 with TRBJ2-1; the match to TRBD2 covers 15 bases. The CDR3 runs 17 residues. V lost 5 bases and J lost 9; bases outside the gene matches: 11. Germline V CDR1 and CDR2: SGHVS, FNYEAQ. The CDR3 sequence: CASSDRTSGRARGEQFF. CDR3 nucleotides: TGTGCCAGCAGCGATAGGACTAGCGGGAGGGCACGGGGTGAGCAGTTCTTC.

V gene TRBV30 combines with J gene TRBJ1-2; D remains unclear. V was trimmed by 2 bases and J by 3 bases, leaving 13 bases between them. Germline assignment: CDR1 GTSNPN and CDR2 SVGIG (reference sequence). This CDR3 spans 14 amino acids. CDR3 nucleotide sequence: TGTGCCTGGAGTCATGGGCCGACGGACTATGGCTACACCTTC. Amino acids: CAWSHGPTDYGYTF.

The CDR3 loop reads CASSLTGVRTGELFF. The CDR3 nucleotides are TGTGCCAGCAGCTTAACGGGGGTCCGTACCGGGGAGCTGTTTTTT. The gene calls are TRBV11-1 and TRBJ2-2; possibly TRBD2 for D (6 bases). The germline gives CDR1 SGHAT, CDR2 FQDESV (reference sequence). V lost 2 bases and J lost 5, with 12 bases in between. The CDR3 length is 15 residues.

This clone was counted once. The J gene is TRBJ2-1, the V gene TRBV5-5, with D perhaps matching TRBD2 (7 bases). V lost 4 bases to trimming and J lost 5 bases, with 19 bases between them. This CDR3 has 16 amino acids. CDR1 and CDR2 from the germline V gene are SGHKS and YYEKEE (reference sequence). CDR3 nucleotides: TGTGCCAGCAGCCGACGGGTCGAGGGGGGGCACAATGAGCAGTTCTTC. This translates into CASSRRVEGGHNEQFF.

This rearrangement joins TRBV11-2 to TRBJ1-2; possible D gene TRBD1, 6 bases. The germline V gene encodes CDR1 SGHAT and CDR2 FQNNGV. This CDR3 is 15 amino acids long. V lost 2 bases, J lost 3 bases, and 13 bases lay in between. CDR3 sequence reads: CASSLTGTPDYGYTF. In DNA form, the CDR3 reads TGTGCCAGCAGCTTAACCGGGACACCGGACTATGGCTACACCTTC.

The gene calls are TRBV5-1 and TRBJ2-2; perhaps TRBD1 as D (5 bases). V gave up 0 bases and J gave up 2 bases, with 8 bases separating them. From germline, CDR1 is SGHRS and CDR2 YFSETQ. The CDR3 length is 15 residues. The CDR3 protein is CASSLVQGNTGELFF. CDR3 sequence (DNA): TGCGCCAGCAGCTTGGTGCAGGGCAACACCGGGGAGCTGTTTTTT.

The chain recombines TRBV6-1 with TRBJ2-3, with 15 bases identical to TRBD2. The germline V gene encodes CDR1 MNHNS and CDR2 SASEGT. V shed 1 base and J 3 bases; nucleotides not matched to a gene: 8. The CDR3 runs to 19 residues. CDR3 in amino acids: CASSEGTSGGASGTDTQYF. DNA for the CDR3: TGTGCCAGCAGTGAAGGGACTAGCGGGGGGGCTTCAGGAACAGATACGCAGTATTTT.

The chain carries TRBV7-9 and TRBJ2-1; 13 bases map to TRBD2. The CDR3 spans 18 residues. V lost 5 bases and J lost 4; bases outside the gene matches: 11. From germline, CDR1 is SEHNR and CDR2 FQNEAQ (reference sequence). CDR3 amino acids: CASSHIGLAGVSYNEQFF. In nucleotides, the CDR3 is TGTGCCAGCAGCCATATCGGACTAGCGGGAGTCTCGTACAATGAGCAGTTCTTC.

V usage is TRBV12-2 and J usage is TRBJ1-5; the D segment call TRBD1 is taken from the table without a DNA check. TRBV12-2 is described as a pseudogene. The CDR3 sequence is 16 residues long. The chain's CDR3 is CASRSQTGQSNQPQHF. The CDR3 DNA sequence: TGTGCAAGTCGCTCCCAGACAGGTCAGAGCAATCAGCCCCAGCATTTT.

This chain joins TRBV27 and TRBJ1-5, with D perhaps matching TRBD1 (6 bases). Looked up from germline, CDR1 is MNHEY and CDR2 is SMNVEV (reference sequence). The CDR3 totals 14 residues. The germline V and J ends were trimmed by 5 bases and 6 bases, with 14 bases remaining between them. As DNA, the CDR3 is TGTGCCAGCAGTCCGCAAGCAGGGGCTCAGCCCCAGCATTTT. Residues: CASSPQAGAQPQHF.

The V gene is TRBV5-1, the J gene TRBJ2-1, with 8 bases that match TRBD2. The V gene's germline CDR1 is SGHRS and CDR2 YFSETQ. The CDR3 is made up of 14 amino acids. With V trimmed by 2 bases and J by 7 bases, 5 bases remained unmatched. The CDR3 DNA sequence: TGCGCCAGCAGCTTCGACGGGGGGGCGAATGAGCAGTTCTTC. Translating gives CASSFDGGANEQFF.

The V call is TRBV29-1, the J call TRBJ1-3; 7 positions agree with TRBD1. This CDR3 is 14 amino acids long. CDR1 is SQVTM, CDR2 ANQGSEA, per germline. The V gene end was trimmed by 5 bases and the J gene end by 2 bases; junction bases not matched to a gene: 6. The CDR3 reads CSVRLDRAGNTIYF. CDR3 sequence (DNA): TGCAGCGTTCGCCTCGACAGGGCTGGAAACACCATATATTTT.

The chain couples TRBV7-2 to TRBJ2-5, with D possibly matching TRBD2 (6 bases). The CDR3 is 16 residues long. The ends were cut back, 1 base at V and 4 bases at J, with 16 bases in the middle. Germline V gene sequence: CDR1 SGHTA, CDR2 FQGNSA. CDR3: CASSLEAGWAGETQYF. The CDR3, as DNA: TGTGCCAGCAGCTTAGAGGCGGGGTGGGCTGGAGAGACCCAGTACTTC.

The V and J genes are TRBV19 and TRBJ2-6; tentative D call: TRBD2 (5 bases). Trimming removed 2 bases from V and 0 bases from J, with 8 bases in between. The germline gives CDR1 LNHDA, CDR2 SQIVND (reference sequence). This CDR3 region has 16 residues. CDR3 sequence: CASSISEGSGANVLTF. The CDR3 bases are TGTGCCAGTAGTATAAGTGAGGGCTCTGGGGCCAACGTCCTGACTTTC.

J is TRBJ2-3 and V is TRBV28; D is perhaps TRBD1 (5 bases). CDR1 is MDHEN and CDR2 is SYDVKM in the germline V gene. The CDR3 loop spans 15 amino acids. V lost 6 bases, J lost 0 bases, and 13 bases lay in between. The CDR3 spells CASRTGGHSTDTQYF. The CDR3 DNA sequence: TGTGCCAGCAGGACGGGCGGACATAGCACAGATACGCAGTATTTT. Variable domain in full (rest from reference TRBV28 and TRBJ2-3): DVKVTQSSRYLVKRTGEKVFLECVQDMDHENMFWYRQDPGLGLRLIYFSYDVKMKEKGDIPEGYSVSREKKERFSLILESASTNQTSMYLCASRTGGHSTDTQYFGPGTRLTVL.

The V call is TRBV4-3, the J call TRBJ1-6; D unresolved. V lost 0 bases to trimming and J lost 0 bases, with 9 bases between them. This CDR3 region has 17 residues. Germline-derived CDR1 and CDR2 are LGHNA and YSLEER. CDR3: CASSQEQLSSYNSPLHF. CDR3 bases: TGCGCCAGCAGCCAAGAACAGCTAAGCTCCTATAATTCACCCCTCCACTTT.

CDR3 residues: CASSQWPGELFF. The CDR3 DNA follows: TGTGCCAGCAGCCAGTGGCCCGGGGAGCTGTTTTTT. The chain is built from TRBV7-2 and TRBJ2-2; D is unresolved. The CDR3 runs 12 residues. Germline V gene sequence: CDR1 SGHTA, CDR2 FQGNSA. V was cut by 5 bases and J by 6 bases, with 7 bases left in between.

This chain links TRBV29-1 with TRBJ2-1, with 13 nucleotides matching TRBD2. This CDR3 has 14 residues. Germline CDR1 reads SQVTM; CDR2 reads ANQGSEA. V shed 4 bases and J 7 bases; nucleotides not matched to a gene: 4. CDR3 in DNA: TGCAGCGTTGTGACTAGCGGGGGGAAGAATGAGCAGTTCTTC. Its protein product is CSVVTSGGKNEQFF.

The CDR3 protein is CASSLTQRTSGKGTGELFF. In nucleotides, the CDR3 is TGTGCCAGCAGCCTCACGCAAAGGACTAGCGGGAAGGGCACCGGGGAGCTGTTTTTT. The genes are TRBV4-2 and TRBJ2-2; TRBD2 agrees at 12 bases. The J segment lost 4 bases and the V segment lost 4 bases, leaving 13 bases of the junction unmatched. Germline-derived CDR1 and CDR2 are LGHNA and YNFKEQ. The CDR3 totals 19 residues.